What follows are 9 T cell receptor beta chains derived from one specimen sequenced in a study of breast tumors, draining lymph nodes, adjacent tissues. MiXCR, applied by TCRdb to the multiplex PCR reads, yields one record per CDR3 protein. Among approximately 250,000 distinct CDR3 sequences listed, around 35% were seen once. Breast cancer patients provided tissue from their axillary draining lymph nodes. The sample was axillary lymph node tissue. These receptors were taken from a female donor with breast cancer. Some clones in this sample may be carry-over from other donors' samples.

J is TRBJ2-7 and V is TRBV5-4; 8 nucleotides match TRBD2. With V trimmed by 4 bases and J by 2 bases, 11 bases remained unmatched. Germline CDR1 SGHNT, CDR2 YYREEE (reference sequence). The CDR3 runs to 16 residues. The CDR3 sequence: CASSAGLVGGPYEQYF. CDR3 sequence (DNA): TGTGCCAGCAGCGCGGGACTAGTGGGAGGGCCCTACGAGCAGTACTTC.

With respect to this clonotype: It is likely a read error, because the conserved phenylalanine at the end of the CDR3 is missing. The DNA is left out, because the CDR3 cannot be placed on it with certainty; the CDR3 is given as TCRdb lists it. CDR3 protein: CASSQDGTS. The V and J genes are TRBV4-2 and TRBJ2-5; TRBD2, as called in the table, went unchecked against the DNA. Germline values: CDR1 LGHNA, CDR2 YNFKEQ. The CDR3 comprises 9 residues, both ends counted.

The rearrangement uses TRBV7-9 and TRBJ1-6; D not certain. Trimming took off 5 bases at V and 5 bases at J, with 10 bases between the two ends. Germline loops: CDR1 SEHNR, CDR2 FQNEAQ (reference sequence). This CDR3 comprises 14 residues. The CDR3 here is CASSRDSDNSPLHF. DNA of the CDR3: TGTGCCAGCAGCCGAGACTCGGATAATTCACCCCTCCACTTT.

This clonotype was seen at least ten times. This CDR3 reads CATSDPTGNEQFF. DNA for the CDR3: TGTGCCACCAGTGACCCGACAGGCAATGAGCAGTTCTTC. This chain uses TRBV24-1 with TRBJ2-1, with D tentatively TRBD1 (6 bases). Deletions cut 4 bases from V and 6 bases from J, with 9 bases between. This CDR3 is 13 amino acids long. Germline CDR1 reads KGHDR; CDR2 reads SFDVKD.

CDR3 amino acids: CAISDPFKPGQYNEQFF. The DNA of the CDR3 is TGTGCCATCAGCGACCCATTCAAACCGGGACAATACAATGAGCAGTTCTTC. This chain connects TRBV10-3 to TRBJ2-1, with D maybe TRBD1 (6 bases). Germline CDR1 ENHRY, CDR2 SYGVKD. CDR3 length equals 17 residues. With 6 bases removed from V and 4 bases from J, the gap between germline ends came to 22 bases.

The genes are TRBV13 and TRBJ1-4; D is uncertain. CDR1 is PRHDT, CDR2 FYEKMQ, per germline (reference sequence). CDR3 length: 16 amino acids. V shed 5 bases and J shed 5 bases, with 18 bases lying between them. The CDR3 sequence is CASSQKMQRVNEKLFF. The CDR3 bases are TGTGCCAGCAGCCAGAAGATGCAGAGGGTGAATGAAAAACTGTTTTTT.

Ten or more counts support this clonotype. This chain connects TRBV20-1 to TRBJ1-2; D remains ambiguous. V was pared by 3 bases and J by 5 bases, with 10 bases between. The CDR3 extends over 12 amino acids. Germline CDR1 DFQATT, CDR2 SNEGSKA (reference sequence). CDR3: CSARVGQYGYTF. The CDR3 coding sequence is TGCAGTGCTAGGGTAGGGCAGTATGGCTACACCTTC.

This clonotype was observed many times. The J gene is TRBJ2-7, the V gene TRBV18; D is unresolved. The CDR3 totals 10 residues. The germline gives CDR1 KGHSH, CDR2 LQKENI. V was cut by 3 bases and J by 7 bases, with 4 bases left in between. The CDR3 DNA sequence: TGTGCCAGCTCACCCGGGGAGCAGTACTTC. This encodes CASSPGEQYF.

The V call is TRBV7-6, the J call TRBJ2-1, with TRBD1 matching 9 bases. The length of the CDR3 is 13 residues. Trimming at V came to 5 bases and at J to 15 bases, leaving 11 bases not matched to a gene. The V gene's germline CDR1 is SGHVS and CDR2 FNYEAQ. The CDR3 spells CASSASPGQGPFF. DNA for the CDR3: TGTGCCAGCAGCGCCTCTCCGGGACAGGGTCCGTTCTTC.